Listed below are T cell receptor beta chains from one sample, sequenced in a study of human T cells and chemical hapten exposure. Each CDR3 protein gets one entry after TCRdb re-called the RACE reads with MiXCR. The table lists fewer than 60,000 distinct CDR3 sequences, about 10% of them singletons. The source material was whole blood, sampled in connection with sensitization to the hapten diphenylcyclopropenone (DPC). These TCRs come from a woman between 50 and 59 years old with alopecia areata. Some clones in this sample may be carry-over from other donors' samples. Each CDR3 is given with its conserved first and last residue. D genes are given only for firm matches. Some rows mark clone size as missing; the rest say once, few, many or name a class of expanded clone.

j_call cdr3_length v_call d_call clone_size cdr3_nt cdr3_aa
TRBJ2-5 17 TRBV7-9 - many TGTGCCAGCAGCTTAGGTTTGACGTCAAAGTACCAAGAGACCCAGTACTTC CASSLGLTSKYQETQYF
TRBJ2-7 17 TRBV7-2 TRBD2 many TGTGCCAGCAGCTTAGTAAACCCGGCTAGCGGGAGGCCCGAGCAGTACTTC CASSLVNPASGRPEQYF
TRBJ1-1 13 TRBV27 - many TGTGCCAGCACGGCGGGGGAACTCGCTGAAGCTTTCTTT CASTAGELAEAFF
TRBJ2-1 12 TRBV2 - - TGTGCCAGCAGTGGACAGTTCAATGAGCAGTTCTTC CASSGQFNEQFF
TRBJ2-4 14 TRBV20-1 TRBD2 many TGCAGTGCTGGACTAGCGGGAGCCAAAAACATTCAGTACTTC CSAGLAGAKNIQYF
TRBJ1-1 12 TRBV30 - - TGTGCCTGGAGTGTACTGGACACTGAAGCTTTCTTT CAWSVLDTEAFF
TRBJ2-7 13 TRBV27 - few TGTGCCAGCAGTTTATCCTTTGGCAACGAGCAGTACTTC CASSLSFGNEQYF
TRBJ1-5 17 TRBV18 TRBD1 many TGTGCCAGCTCACCGCCCTTAGCGCAGGGGGCAGTTCAGCCCCAGCATTTT CASSPPLAQGAVQPQHF
TRBJ2-7 15 TRBV11-2 - - TGTGCCAGCAGCTTAGCTAACCCGCGGAACTACGAGCAGTACTTC CASSLANPRNYEQYF
TRBJ1-2 12 TRBV30 - few TGTGCCTGGAGTGTAAATCGGAGTGGCTACACCTTC CAWSVNRSGYTF
TRBJ2-3 14 TRBV20-1 TRBD2 many TGCAGTGCTAGGGTTGCGGGAGGGCCCGATACGCAGTATTTT CSARVAGGPDTQYF
TRBJ1-5 14 TRBV12-3/TRBV12-4 - many TGTGCCAGCAGGATCCAGGGGAGCAATCAGCCCCAGCATTTT CASRIQGSNQPQHF
TRBJ1-2 14 TRBV7-9 - many TGTGCCAGCAGCTTAGCAGGAGGAAACTATGGCTACACCTTC CASSLAGGNYGYTF
TRBJ2-5 15 TRBV3-1 - many TGTGCCAGCAGCCAAGCATCCCGCCGGGGGGAGACCCAGTACTTC CASSQASRRGETQYF